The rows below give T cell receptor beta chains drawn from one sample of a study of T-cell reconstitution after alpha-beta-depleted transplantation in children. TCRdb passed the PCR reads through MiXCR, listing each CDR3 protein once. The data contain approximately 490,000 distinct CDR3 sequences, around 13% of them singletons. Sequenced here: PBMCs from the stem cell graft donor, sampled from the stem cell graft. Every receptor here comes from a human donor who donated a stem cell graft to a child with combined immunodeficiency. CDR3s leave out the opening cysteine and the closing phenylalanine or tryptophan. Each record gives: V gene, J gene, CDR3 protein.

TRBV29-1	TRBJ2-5	SVLIPGLKETQY
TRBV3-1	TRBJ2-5	ASSDTGIQETQY
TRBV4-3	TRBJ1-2	ASSQETRNYGYT
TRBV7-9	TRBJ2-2	ASSLSENTGELF
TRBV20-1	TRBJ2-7	SARGQSDYEQY
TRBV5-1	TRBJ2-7	ASSLAPIQDSYEQY
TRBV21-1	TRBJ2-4	ASSPKNIQY
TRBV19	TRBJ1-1	ASSKSARNTEAF
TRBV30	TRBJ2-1	AWSREGQGEQF
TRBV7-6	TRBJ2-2	ASSLGTGAVGELF
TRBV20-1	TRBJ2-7	SARDYRGGYEQY
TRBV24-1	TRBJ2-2	ATSESDATGELF
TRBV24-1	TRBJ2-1	ATSDLEREANNEQF
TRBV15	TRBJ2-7	ATSSRGGPGSYEQY
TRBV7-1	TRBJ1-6	ASSSRLSSYNSPLH
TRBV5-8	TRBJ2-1	ASSLVAQGIHEQF
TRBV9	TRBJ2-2	ASSVAGALNTGELF
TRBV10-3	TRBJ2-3	ATVDRTTDTQY
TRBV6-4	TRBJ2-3	ASSATSGGSDTQY
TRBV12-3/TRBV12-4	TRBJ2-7	ASGTGAYEQY
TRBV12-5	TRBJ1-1	ASGPDTPGAF
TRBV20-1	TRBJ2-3	SAEPGTSTDTQY
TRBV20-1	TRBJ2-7	SASLHGTSGRVGSYEQY
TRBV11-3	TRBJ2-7	ASSLPLAGWEEQY
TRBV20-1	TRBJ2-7	SALTGTEFYEQY
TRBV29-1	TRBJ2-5	SVPQRQGARQETQY
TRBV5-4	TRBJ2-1	ASSLTGGPGEQF